This T cell receptor beta chain was retrieved from a study of cytomegalovirus exposure and HLA in healthy donors. Here immunoSEQ multiplex PCR was the method, and the copy in TCRdb shows in-frame clones only, minus some. The sample consists of about 98,000 clones, approximately 90% of them appearing once. The CDR3 length is 15 residues. Trimming cost V 3 bases and J 5 bases, with 13 bases left between them. Germline CDR1 is MDHEN and CDR2 is SYDVKM. The origin of this receptor is a woman in her 30s in good health and CMV-seronegative. The genes are TRBV28 and TRBJ1-4; possibly TRBD1 for D (6 bases). What was sequenced was PBMCs. The CDR3 sequence is CASSLSGTSNEKLFF. Here the CDR3 DNA reads TGTGCCAGCAGTTTGAGCGGGACAAGCAATGAAAAACTGTTTTTT.